Presented here are 3 T cell receptor beta chains from one specimen sequenced in a study of cytomegalovirus exposure and HLA in healthy donors. PCR amplification relied on 60 Vbeta primers (plus 13 Jbeta primers). The data were produced by immunoSEQ multiplex PCR, yet TCRdb's version contains in-frame clones alone and is incomplete. This table holds fewer than 140,000 clones, roughly four fifths found once. The sequencing input was PBMCs. All receptors come from a man aged 50 to 59 in good health and CMV-seronegative.

This chain connects TRBV5-5 to TRBJ2-7; 8 bases line up with TRBD2. V lost 4 bases and J lost 6; bases outside the gene matches: 6. This CDR3 spans 13 amino acids. Germline-derived CDR1 and CDR2 are SGHKS and YYEKEE (reference sequence). CDR3 in DNA: TGTGCCAGCAGCCCCATTCGGGGGGGCGAGCAGTACTTC. Protein: CASSPIRGGEQYF.

The chain is built from TRBV6-4 and TRBJ1-1; 7 bases line up with TRBD1. The CDR3 extends over 15 amino acids. Trimming cost V 3 bases and J 5 bases; bases outside gene matches: 9. CDR1 is MRHNA, CDR2 SNTAGT, per germline. DNA of the CDR3: TGTGCCAGCAGTGATACCCGACAGGGTGGGACTGAAGCTTTCTTT. It encodes CASSDTRQGGTEAFF.

CDR3 amino acids: CASSWRGYEQYF. CDR3 nucleotides: TGTGCCAGCAGCTGGCGGGGTTACGAGCAGTACTTC. V and J are TRBV5-4 and TRBJ2-7; possibly TRBD2 for D (6 bases). Trimming pared 3 bases from V and 4 bases from J, leaving 8 bases between. Germline V CDR1 and CDR2: SGHNT, YYREEE (reference sequence). The CDR3 consists of 12 residues.